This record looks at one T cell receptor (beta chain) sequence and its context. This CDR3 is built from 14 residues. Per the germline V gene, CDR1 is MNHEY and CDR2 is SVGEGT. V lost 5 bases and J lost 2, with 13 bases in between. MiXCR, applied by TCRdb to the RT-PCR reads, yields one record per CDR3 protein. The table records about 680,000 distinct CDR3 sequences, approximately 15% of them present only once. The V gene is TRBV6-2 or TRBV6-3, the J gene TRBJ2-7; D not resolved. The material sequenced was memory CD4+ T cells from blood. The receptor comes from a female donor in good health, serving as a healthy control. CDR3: CASSSPTRTYEQYF. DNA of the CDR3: TGTGCCAGCAGTAGCCCGACACGAACCTACGAGCAGTACTTC.